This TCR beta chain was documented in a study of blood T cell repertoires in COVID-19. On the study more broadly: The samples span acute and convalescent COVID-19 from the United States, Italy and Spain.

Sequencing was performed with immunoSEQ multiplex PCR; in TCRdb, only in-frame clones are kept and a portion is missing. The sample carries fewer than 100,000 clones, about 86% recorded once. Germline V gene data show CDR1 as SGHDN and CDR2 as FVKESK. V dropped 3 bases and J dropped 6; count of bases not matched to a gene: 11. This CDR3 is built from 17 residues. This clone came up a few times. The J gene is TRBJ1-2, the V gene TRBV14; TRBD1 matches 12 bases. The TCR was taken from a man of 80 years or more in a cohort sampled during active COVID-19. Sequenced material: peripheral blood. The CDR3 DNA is TGTGCCAGCAGCCAGGAAATGGGGGACAGGGGGCTGAATGGCTACACCTTC. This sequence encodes CASSQEMGDRGLNGYTF.